This T cell receptor beta chain was sequenced during a study of blood T cell repertoires in COVID-19. Study background: Specimens from acute and convalescent COVID-19 originated in the United States, Italy and Spain. Sample material is recorded as cDNA or gDNA derived from T cells, B-cell-depleted T cells, or PBMCs.

Original methodology: Amplification with reference gene primers provided the estimates of nucleated cell counts. Data came from immunoSEQ multiplex PCR; TCRdb stores just in-frame clones and leaves some out. V, J and clone size are taken as reported in that table, and D and trimming were inferred from the DNA itself. Seen here are under 250,000 clones, approximately 82% observed once, and the top ten hold roughly 8.7%. The sequence was collected from a man aged 35-49 years with active or convalescent COVID-19. Sequencing was performed on peripheral blood.

CDR3 sequence reads: CASSPDRLNTEAFF. DNA of the CDR3: TGCGCCAGCAGCCCGGACAGACTGAACACTGAAGCTTTCTTT. The chain combines TRBV5-1 with TRBJ1-1; maybe TRBD1 (6 bases). The CDR3 totals 14 residues. CDR1 and CDR2 from the germline V gene are SGHRS and YFSETQ. The ends were cut back, 4 bases at V and 0 bases at J, with 10 bases in the middle.